This paragraph reports one TCR beta chain. The junction departs from germline at one end; a sequencing error may be responsible. The data stem from a study of regulatory T cells in long-lasting Graves disease. For TCR beta, libraries came from iRepertoire HTBI primers and Arm-PCR of CDR3 regions. TCRdb redid the calling of the multiplex PCR reads with MiXCR, one entry per CDR3 protein. The sample holds about half a million distinct CDR3 sequences; 12% are singletons and the top ten take approximately 9%. Time point specified: newly diagnosed GD, antithyroid drugs for less than 3 months. PBMC RNA served as the TCR library source. The CDR3 has 15 residues. The germline gives CDR1 MDHEN, CDR2 SYDVKM. The sample was also reused in another study, on T cells in Graves' hyperthyroidism and ophthalmopathy.

This specimen consisted of peripheral blood mononuclear cells (PBMCs), obtained at new diagnosis, from a patient treated with antithyroid drugs. The receptor was derived from a woman in her twenties or thirties with Graves disease. The V call is TRBV28, the J call TRBJ2-1, with D possibly matching TRBD2 (6 bases). The DNA of the CDR3 is TGTGCCAGCAGTTTATTGGGGGACTCCTACAATGAGCAGCTCTTC. Residues: CASSLLGDSYNEQLF.